This T cell receptor beta chain was identified during a study of T cells in Graves' hyperthyroidism and ophthalmopathy. Study-wide findings and caveats: Blood shared most expanded thyroid clonotypes above 0.001. Ophthalmopathy was distinguished from stable hyperthyroidism by 13 V-J signatures.

Using RNA transcripts as the source, TCR beta CDR3 regions were amplified. Using the HTBI primer set, a first-round RT-PCR was run on the TCR CDR3. TCRdb reprocessed the multiplex PCR reads with MiXCR, giving one entry per CDR3 protein. The sample lists 400,000 or so distinct CDR3 sequences; about 14% were seen once. This clonotype has ten or more counts. What it binds is unknown. CDR3 length: 12 residues. Per the germline V gene, CDR1 is ENHRY and CDR2 is SYGVKD. Trimming stripped 6 bases from V and 2 bases from J, with 8 bases between. The J gene is TRBJ2-7, the V gene TRBV10-3, with TRBD1 as a possible D gene (6 bases). The sequence came from a man in his fifties or sixties with Graves' ophthalmopathy. The sample consisted of blood. DNA of the CDR3: TGTGCCATCAGGGACAGAACCTACGAGCAGTACTTC. Protein product: CAIRDRTYEQYF.